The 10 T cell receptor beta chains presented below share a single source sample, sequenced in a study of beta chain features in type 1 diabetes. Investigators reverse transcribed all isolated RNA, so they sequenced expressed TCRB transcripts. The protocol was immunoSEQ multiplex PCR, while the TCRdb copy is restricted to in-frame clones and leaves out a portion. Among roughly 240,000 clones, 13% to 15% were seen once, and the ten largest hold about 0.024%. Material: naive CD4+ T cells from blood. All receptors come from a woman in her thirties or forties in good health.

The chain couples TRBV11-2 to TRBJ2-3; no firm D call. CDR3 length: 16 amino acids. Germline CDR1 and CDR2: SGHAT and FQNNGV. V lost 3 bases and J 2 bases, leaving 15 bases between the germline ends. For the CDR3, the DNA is TGTGCCAGCAGCTTGCGACGGATATACTACACAGATACGCAGTATTTT. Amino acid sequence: CASSLRRIYYTDTQYF.

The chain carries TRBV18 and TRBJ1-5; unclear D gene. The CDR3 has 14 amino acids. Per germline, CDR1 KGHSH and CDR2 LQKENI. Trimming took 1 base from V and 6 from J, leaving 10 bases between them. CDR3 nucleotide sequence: TGTGCCAGCTCACCACGTGGAGGTGGTCAGCCCCAGCATTTT. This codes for CASSPRGGGQPQHF.

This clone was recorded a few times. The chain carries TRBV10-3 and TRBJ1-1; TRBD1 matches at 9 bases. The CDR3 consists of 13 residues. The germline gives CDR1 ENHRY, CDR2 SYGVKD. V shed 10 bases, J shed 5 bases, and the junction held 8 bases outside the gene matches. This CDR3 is CATTGGEMTEAFF. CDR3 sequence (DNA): TGTGCCACAACAGGGGGCGAGATGACTGAAGCTTTCTTT.

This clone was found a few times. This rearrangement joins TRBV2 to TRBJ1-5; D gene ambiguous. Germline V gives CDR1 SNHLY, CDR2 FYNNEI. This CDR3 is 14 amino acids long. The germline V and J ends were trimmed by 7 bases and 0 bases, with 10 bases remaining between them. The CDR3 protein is CASTEGYSNQPQHF. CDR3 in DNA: TGTGCCAGCACCGAGGGATATAGCAATCAGCCCCAGCATTTT.

Here the CDR3 reads CASSQGREGDHNGYTF. In DNA, the CDR3 is TGTGCCAGCAGCCAAGGACGGGAGGGGGACCACAATGGCTACACCTTC. The chain recombines TRBV4-2 with TRBJ1-2; maybe TRBD1 (6 bases). The CDR3 is 16 residues long. Germline V CDR1 and CDR2: LGHNA, YNFKEQ. V was clipped by 1 base and J by 6 bases, with 18 bases between them.

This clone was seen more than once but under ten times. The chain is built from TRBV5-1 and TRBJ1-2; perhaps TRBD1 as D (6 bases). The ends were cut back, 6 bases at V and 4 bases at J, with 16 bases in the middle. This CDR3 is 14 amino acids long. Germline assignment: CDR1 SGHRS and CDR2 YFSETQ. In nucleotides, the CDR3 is TGCGCCAGCACCACTGGACAGATTTCCTATGGCTACACCTTC. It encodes CASTTGQISYGYTF.

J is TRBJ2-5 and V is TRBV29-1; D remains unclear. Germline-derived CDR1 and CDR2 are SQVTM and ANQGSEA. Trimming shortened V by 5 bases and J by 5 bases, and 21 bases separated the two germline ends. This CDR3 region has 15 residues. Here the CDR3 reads CSVRSGRTDGETQYF. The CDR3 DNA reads TGCAGCGTTCGGTCAGGTCGCACCGATGGGGAGACCCAGTACTTC.

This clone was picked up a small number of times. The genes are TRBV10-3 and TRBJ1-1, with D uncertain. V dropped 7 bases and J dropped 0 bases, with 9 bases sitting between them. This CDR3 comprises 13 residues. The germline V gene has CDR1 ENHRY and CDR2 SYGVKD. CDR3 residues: CAITEEVNTEAFF. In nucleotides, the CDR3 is TGTGCCATCACGGAGGAGGTGAACACTGAAGCTTTCTTT.

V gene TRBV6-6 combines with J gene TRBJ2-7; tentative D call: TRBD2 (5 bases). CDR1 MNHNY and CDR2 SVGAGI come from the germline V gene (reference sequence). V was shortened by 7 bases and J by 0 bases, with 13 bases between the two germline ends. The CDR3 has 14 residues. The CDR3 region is CASTNVGISYEQYF. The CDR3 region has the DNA TGTGCCAGCACAAACGTCGGGATCTCCTACGAGCAGTACTTC.

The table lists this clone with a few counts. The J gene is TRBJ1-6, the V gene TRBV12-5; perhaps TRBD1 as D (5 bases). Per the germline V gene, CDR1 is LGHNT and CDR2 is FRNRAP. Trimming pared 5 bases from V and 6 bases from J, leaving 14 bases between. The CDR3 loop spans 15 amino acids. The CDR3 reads CASGLGQGGNSPLHF. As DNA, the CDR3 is TGTGCTAGTGGTCTGGGGCAGGGTGGTAATTCACCCCTCCACTTT.